This entry lists 21 T cell receptor beta chains sequenced from one sample in a study of shared clonotypes between healthy human individuals. Using immunoSEQ multiplex PCR, the repertoire was profiled, and TCRdb retains in-frame clones only, with some absent. The data show over a million clones, around 78% seen once. Sequencing was carried out using memory CD4+ T cells from PBMCs. Subset specified: CD45RA-negative fraction. Source of these receptors: a man aged 18 to 29 in good health. Some clones in this sample may be carry-over from other donors' samples.

This chain uses TRBV5-4 with TRBJ2-7; 7 positions agree with TRBD2. CDR1 and CDR2 from the germline V gene are SGHNT and YYREEE (reference sequence). The CDR3 totals 15 residues. The trim removed 4 bases at V and 4 bases at J, leaving 11 bases unmatched. CDR3 sequence reads: CASSASSGGSYEQYF. The CDR3 region has the DNA TGTGCCAGCAGCGCTTCTAGCGGAGGATCATACGAGCAGTACTTC.

The V call is TRBV5-1, the J call TRBJ2-5; 8 bases agree with TRBD1. Germline V gene sequence: CDR1 SGHRS, CDR2 YFSETQ. The J segment lost 5 bases and the V segment lost 3 bases, leaving 9 bases of the junction unmatched. The CDR3 sequence is 15 residues long. The CDR3 is CASSWEGQGRETQYF. In DNA, the CDR3 is TGCGCCAGCAGCTGGGAAGGACAGGGAAGGGAGACCCAGTACTTC.

The V call is TRBV5-6, the J call TRBJ2-5; 11 bases match TRBD2. Trimming cost V 6 bases and J 13 bases; bases outside gene matches: 5. The V gene's germline CDR1 is SGHDT and CDR2 YYEEEE. The CDR3 extends over 11 amino acids. The CDR3 bases are TGTGCCAGCACACTAGCGGGAGTCCGGTACTTC. It specifies CASTLAGVRYF.

V usage is TRBV6-5 and J usage is TRBJ2-7; 7 bases align to TRBD1. The germline V gene encodes CDR1 MNHEY and CDR2 SVGAGI. The CDR3 runs to 13 residues. V shed 6 bases, J shed 4 bases, and the junction held 6 bases outside the gene matches. The CDR3 DNA follows: TGTGCCAGCAGCATCCAACAGGGGTACGAGCAGTACTTC. The encoded protein is CASSIQQGYEQYF.

This clone appeared a few times. The V and J genes are TRBV5-5 and TRBJ1-2; D may be TRBD1 (5 bases). CDR3 length: 13 amino acids. Germline V gene data show CDR1 as SGHKS and CDR2 as YYEKEE (reference sequence). The ends were cut back, 5 bases at V and 4 bases at J, with 12 bases in the middle. The CDR3 DNA reads as TGTGCCAGCAGTCCGGACATCACCTATGGCTACACCTTC. Its translation: CASSPDITYGYTF.

The chain couples TRBV9 to TRBJ2-3, with 8 bases matching TRBD2. V lost 5 bases, J lost 4 bases, and 6 bases stayed unmatched. Germline V gene lookup returns CDR1 SGDLS and CDR2 YYNGEE. This CDR3 has 14 residues. The CDR3 DNA sequence: TGTGCCAGCAGGGGGACTAGTCCGGCAGATACGCAGTATTTT. This sequence encodes CASRGTSPADTQYF.

The chain has TRBV5-1 and TRBJ2-1, with TRBD2 matching 9 bases. Looked up from germline, CDR1 is SGHRS and CDR2 is YFSETQ. V trimming: 3 bases; J trimming: 4 bases; junction bases outside the gene matches: 5. The CDR3 consists of 15 residues. The CDR3 loop is CASSSGLARYNEQFF. DNA for the CDR3: TGCGCCAGCAGCTCCGGACTAGCGAGGTACAATGAGCAGTTCTTC.

Only one count was recorded for this clone. The chain uses TRBV9 and TRBJ1-2; 11 bases fit TRBD1. The V gene's germline CDR1 is SGDLS and CDR2 YYNGEE. Germline trimming cut 0 bases from V and 7 bases from J; bases unmatched to any gene: 5. The length of the CDR3 is 15 residues. The CDR3 DNA is TGTGCCAGCAGCGTAGCGGACAGGGGGCTAGGTGGCTACACCTTC. It codes for CASSVADRGLGGYTF.

This clone was detected once. The chain carries TRBV7-8 and TRBJ1-4; the D is unclear. From germline, CDR1 is SGHVS and CDR2 FQNEAQ. V lost 5 bases and J lost 2, with 12 bases in between. The CDR3 has 15 residues. CDR3 amino acids: CASSGSWVTNEKLFF. CDR3 nucleotides: TGTGCCAGCAGCGGTAGTTGGGTGACTAATGAAAAACTGTTTTTT.

The chain combines TRBV19 with TRBJ1-2, with 7 bases lining up with TRBD1. Per germline, CDR1 LNHDA and CDR2 SQIVND (reference sequence). This CDR3 spans 15 amino acids. V gave up 10 bases and J gave up 1 base; unmatched junction bases: 12. Written as DNA, the CDR3 is TGTGCCACCTCCAAGGGACAGCGCTTTAACTATGGCTACACCTTC. It specifies CATSKGQRFNYGYTF.

With regard to this clone: A far larger clone is a single base away, which makes a read error likely. The same CDR3 is also encoded by other DNA sequences in this sample. The chain links TRBV29-1 to TRBJ1-2; 11 positions match TRBD1. Germline assignment: CDR1 SQVTM and CDR2 ANQGSEA. The CDR3 contains 14 residues. The CDR3 sequence: CSVAGTGGGYGYTF. The CDR3 DNA is TGTAGCGTTGCCGGGACAGGGGGAGGCTATGGCTACACCTTC.

The J gene is TRBJ2-7, the V gene TRBV30, with a possible D match to TRBD1 (5 bases). Deletions cut 0 bases from V and 8 bases from J, with 14 bases between. Looked up from germline, CDR1 is GTSNPN and CDR2 is SVGIG (reference sequence). CDR3 size: 13 residues. CDR3 nucleotide sequence: TGTGCCTGGAGTGTACTTTTGAAGGGGCAGCAGTACTTC. Its translation is CAWSVLLKGQQYF.

This clone was seen once. The V and J genes are TRBV5-6 and TRBJ2-6; D is perhaps TRBD1 (5 bases). V was cut by 0 bases and J by 0 bases, with 13 bases left in between. The germline V gene has CDR1 SGHDT and CDR2 YYEEEE. The CDR3 runs 18 residues. CDR3 in DNA: TGTGCCAGCAGCTTGGGTCAGGGCCTTTTCTCTGGGGCCAACGTCCTGACTTTC. Its translation is CASSLGQGLFSGANVLTF.

This chain connects TRBV11-2 to TRBJ1-3; D is uncertain. CDR1 SGHAT and CDR2 FQNNGV come from the germline V gene. This CDR3 has 13 residues. V dropped 2 bases and J dropped 1 base, with 3 bases sitting between them. The CDR3 DNA sequence: TGTGCCAGCAGCTTACAGTCTGGAAACACCATATATTTT. Protein product: CASSLQSGNTIYF.

This clone came up many times. This chain uses TRBV5-1 with TRBJ2-1, with 9 bases that match TRBD1. CDR3 length equals 14 residues. Per the germline V gene, CDR1 is SGHRS and CDR2 is YFSETQ. Trimming cost V 1 base and J 6 bases; bases outside gene matches: 2. Written as DNA, the CDR3 is TGCGCCAGCAGCTTGATGACAGGGGGCAATGAGCAGTTCTTC. Translating it yields CASSLMTGGNEQFF.

V gene TRBV9 combines with J gene TRBJ2-1, with no clear D. The ends were cut back, 7 bases at V and 5 bases at J, with 16 bases in the middle. Germline V gene lookup returns CDR1 SGDLS and CDR2 YYNGEE. The CDR3 consists of 14 residues. The CDR3 DNA sequence: TGTGCCAGCGGGCGAGGCCCCGCCGACAATGAGCAGTTCTTC. Translation gives CASGRGPADNEQFF.

The chain is built from TRBV2 and TRBJ1-4; 7 bases align to TRBD1. The trim removed 6 bases at V and 8 bases at J, leaving 6 bases unmatched. CDR3 length equals 13 residues. Per germline, CDR1 SNHLY and CDR2 FYNNEI. Written as DNA, the CDR3 is TGTGCCAGCAGAAGACAGGGCGAGGAAAAACTGTTTTTT. This gives the protein CASRRQGEEKLFF.

This chain uses TRBV5-8 with TRBJ1-2, with unresolved D. This CDR3 has 14 residues. Germline CDR1 reads SGHTS; CDR2 reads YDEGEE. V shed 0 bases and J shed 2 bases, with 8 bases lying between them. CDR3 protein: CASSLEATNYGYTF. The CDR3 bases are TGTGCCAGCAGCTTGGAGGCGACAAACTATGGCTACACCTTC.

The V and J genes are TRBV7-3 and TRBJ2-1; TRBD2 matches at 7 bases. V was pared by 1 base and J by 3 bases, with 9 bases of the junction left unmatched. The CDR3 loop spans 17 amino acids. Germline V lookup: CDR1 SGHTA, CDR2 FQGTGA. This CDR3 reads CASSLNMGGEGYNEQFF. CDR3 bases: TGTGCCAGCAGCTTAAATATGGGCGGGGAGGGCTACAATGAGCAGTTCTTC.

The V and J genes are TRBV2 and TRBJ1-3; no reliable D call. Germline V gene data show CDR1 as SNHLY and CDR2 as FYNNEI. CDR3 length: 14 amino acids. Trimming pared 6 bases from V and 2 bases from J, leaving 11 bases between. CDR3 amino acids: CASSPVVAGNTIYF. The DNA for the CDR3 is TGTGCCAGCAGCCCGGTGGTAGCTGGAAACACCATATATTTT.

The J gene is TRBJ2-3, the V gene TRBV4-2; no clear D. V was shortened by 0 bases and J by 3 bases, with 10 bases between the two germline ends. The germline V gene has CDR1 LGHNA and CDR2 YNFKEQ. The CDR3 runs to 15 residues. The CDR3: CASSQEAIYTDTQYF. The CDR3 DNA sequence: TGTGCCAGCAGCCAAGAGGCTATATATACAGATACGCAGTATTTT.